One sample yielded the 20 T cell receptor beta chains listed below, sequenced in a study of blood T cell repertoires in COVID-19. Sequencing used immunoSEQ multiplex PCR; TCRdb keeps in-frame clones, though not all of them. The sample yields 400,000 to 550,000 clones, more than 85% seen once. The specimen sequenced was peripheral blood. These receptors were obtained from a woman under 40 with acute or convalescent COVID-19.

V usage is TRBV27 and J usage is TRBJ1-3; D uncertain. The length of the CDR3 is 14 residues. The germline gives CDR1 MNHEY, CDR2 SMNVEV (reference sequence). The V gene lost 0 bases and the J gene lost 4 bases, with 7 bases spanning the gap. CDR3 region: CASSLSARGNTIYF. In DNA, the CDR3 is TGTGCCAGCAGTTTATCGGCCAGAGGAAACACCATATATTTT.

The chain recombines TRBV5-1 with TRBJ2-1; 9 bases are shared with TRBD1. The CDR3 consists of 13 residues. CDR1 SGHRS and CDR2 YFSETQ come from the germline V gene. The V gene end was trimmed by 5 bases and the J gene end by 8 bases; junction bases not matched to a gene: 5. This CDR3 is CASRGTGRDEQFF. The CDR3, as DNA: TGCGCCAGCAGGGGGACAGGGCGAGATGAGCAGTTCTTC.

The chain employs TRBV4-2 and TRBJ2-1; the match to TRBD2 covers 7 bases. CDR1 and CDR2 (germline): LGHNA, YNFKEQ. After removal of 1 base from V and 5 bases from J, the junction contained 14 bases not matched to a gene. The CDR3 consists of 18 residues. CDR3 DNA: TGTGCCAGCAGCCAAGTCGGCCCTTGGGGGGGTCCCAACAATGAGCAGTTCTTC. Translated, it gives CASSQVGPWGGPNNEQFF.

The chain links TRBV5-1 to TRBJ2-7; D is perhaps TRBD1 (6 bases). Germline V gene lookup returns CDR1 SGHRS and CDR2 YFSETQ. The CDR3 loop spans 15 amino acids. V was cut by 2 bases and J by 3 bases, with 15 bases left in between. The DNA of the CDR3 is TGCGCCAGCAGCTTTGGTTTGAAGGGGGACTACGAGCAGTACTTC. Translation gives CASSFGLKGDYEQYF.

The J gene is TRBJ1-1, the V gene TRBV5-1, with TRBD1 identical over 9 bases. V trimming: 4 bases; J trimming: 8 bases; junction bases outside the gene matches: 9. The germline V gene encodes CDR1 SGHRS and CDR2 YFSETQ. The CDR3 contains 14 residues. CDR3 loop: CASSQGTGKEEAFF. CDR3 bases: TGCGCCAGCAGCCAGGGGACAGGGAAGGAAGAAGCTTTCTTT.

The J gene is TRBJ2-7, the V gene TRBV5-1; a possible D gene is TRBD2 (6 bases). The CDR3 consists of 13 residues. V gave up 4 bases and J gave up 3 bases, with 11 bases separating them. CDR1 is SGHRS, CDR2 YFSETQ, per germline. The CDR3 nucleotides read TGCGCCAGCAGCCCTCGGGACTTCTACGAGCAGTACTTC. Translated, it gives CASSPRDFYEQYF.

The rearrangement joins TRBV5-1 to TRBJ2-3; a possible D gene is TRBD2 (5 bases). The CDR3 spans 13 residues. The V and J ends lost 5 bases and 3 bases respectively, with 10 bases between them. Germline lookup yields CDR1 SGHRS and CDR2 YFSETQ. The CDR3 DNA reads TGCGCCAGCAGGAGGGTAACAACAGATACGCAGTATTTT. Translating gives CASRRVTTDTQYF.

V gene TRBV5-1 combines with J gene TRBJ2-5; 12 bases agree with TRBD2. V was pared by 4 bases and J by 4 bases, with 5 bases of the junction left unmatched. Germline V gene sequence: CDR1 SGHRS, CDR2 YFSETQ. This CDR3 has 15 residues. CDR3 amino acids: CASSPGLAGAETQYF. The CDR3 DNA sequence: TGCGCCAGCAGCCCGGGACTAGCGGGTGCAGAGACCCAGTACTTC.

The chain links TRBV6-2 or TRBV6-3 to TRBJ1-5; 11 bases line up with TRBD1. CDR1 and CDR2 (germline): MNHEY, SVGEGT. CDR3 length equals 17 residues. The junction had 5 bases not matched to a gene; V was cut back by 2 bases and J by 2 bases. CDR3 amino acids: CASSYRRTGGGNQPQHF. The CDR3 coding sequence is TGTGCCAGCAGTTACCGGCGGACAGGGGGCGGCAATCAGCCCCAGCATTTT.

Here the CDR3 reads CAITQDNSGNTIYF. The CDR3 coding sequence is TGTGCCATCACCCAAGACAACTCTGGAAACACCATATATTTT. The genes are TRBV10-3 and TRBJ1-3; D is unclear. The V gene lost 7 bases and the J gene lost 0 bases, with 10 bases spanning the gap. The CDR3 has 14 residues. Germline CDR1 is ENHRY and CDR2 is SYGVKD.

The chain recombines TRBV7-3 with TRBJ1-1, with D possibly being TRBD1 (5 bases). V was trimmed by 6 bases and J by 5 bases, leaving 13 bases between them. Germline V lookup: CDR1 SGHTA, CDR2 FQGTGA. This CDR3 region has 13 residues. CDR3: CASRRGIGTEAFF. The CDR3, as DNA: TGTGCCAGCAGGCGGGGGATAGGGACTGAAGCTTTCTTT.

The rearrangement uses TRBV11-3 and TRBJ2-1; tentatively, D is TRBD1 (6 bases). The CDR3 is made up of 13 amino acids. V was shortened by 1 base and J by 10 bases, with 11 bases between the two germline ends. Germline-derived CDR1 and CDR2 are SGHNT and YENEEA. As DNA, the CDR3 is TGTGCCAGCAGCTTAGTGTCCCAGGGGGAGCAGTTCTTC. Protein product: CASSLVSQGEQFF.

The chain couples TRBV28 to TRBJ2-1; TRBD1 matches at 7 bases. The germline gives CDR1 MDHEN, CDR2 SYDVKM. The V and J ends lost 6 bases and 2 bases, in that order; junction bases with no gene match: 7. The CDR3 consists of 15 residues. As DNA, the CDR3 is TGTGCCAGCAGCTGGGTAACAGGGGCCTACAATGAGCAGTTCTTC. Its protein product is CASSWVTGAYNEQFF.

This chain connects TRBV29-1 to TRBJ1-2; tentative D call: TRBD1 (6 bases). The germline V gene encodes CDR1 SQVTM and CDR2 ANQGSEA. There are 12 residues in the CDR3. Trimming took off 6 bases at V and 6 bases at J, with 14 bases between the two ends. DNA of the CDR3: TGCAGCGTCCTCACAGGGATAGATGGCTACACCTTC. Encoded protein: CSVLTGIDGYTF.

J is TRBJ2-3 and V is TRBV9, with 8 bases that match TRBD1. The CDR3 is 16 residues long. Germline V gene lookup returns CDR1 SGDLS and CDR2 YYNGEE. J was trimmed by 3 bases and V by 3 bases; bases with no gene match: 9. CDR3 coding DNA: TGTGCCAGCAGCGAAACCCAGGGGGCAGGGACAGATACGCAGTATTTT. As protein: CASSETQGAGTDTQYF.

This clone was counted a few times. This chain joins TRBV7-9 and TRBJ2-3; D not resolved. Germline lookup yields CDR1 SEHNR and CDR2 FQNEAQ (reference sequence). The CDR3 sequence is 16 residues long. V was trimmed by 5 bases and J by 2 bases, leaving 17 bases between them. The CDR3 region has the DNA TGTGCCAGCAGCCGCCTTGTACAGATAAACACAGATACGCAGTATTTT. Amino acids: CASSRLVQINTDTQYF.

The gene calls are TRBV6-5 and TRBJ1-4; D not certain. Germline V gives CDR1 MNHEY, CDR2 SVGAGI. CDR3 length: 13 residues. The ends were cut back, 5 bases at V and 6 bases at J, with 10 bases in the middle. CDR3 bases: TGTGCCAGCAGTAAGCGGCCCTATGAAAAACTGTTTTTT. Translating it yields CASSKRPYEKLFF.

The chain is built from TRBV7-8 and TRBJ1-1; D may be TRBD1 (5 bases). The CDR3 runs to 14 residues. V was cut by 3 bases and J by 4 bases, with 12 bases left in between. From germline, CDR1 is SGHVS and CDR2 FQNEAQ. DNA of the CDR3: TGTGCCAGCAGCTTGATGGGGCGAGGCACTGAAGCTTTCTTT. Translating gives CASSLMGRGTEAFF.

The V gene is TRBV12-3 or TRBV12-4, the J gene TRBJ1-5, with TRBD1 as a possible D gene (5 bases). Between the trimmed V and J ends, which lost 6 bases and 3 bases, there was a span of 9 bases. This CDR3 is 13 amino acids long. The CDR3, as DNA: TGTGCCAGCAGGATCGGACACAATCAGCCCCAGCATTTT. This codes for CASRIGHNQPQHF.

The table lists this clone with a count of one. The genes are TRBV4-1 and TRBJ2-3; 8 bases fit TRBD2. Germline assignment: CDR1 MGHRA and CDR2 YSYEKL. V lost 1 base, J lost 6 bases, and 9 bases stayed unmatched. The CDR3 contains 16 residues. The CDR3 is CASSQVGGGDLDTQYF. Here the CDR3 DNA reads TGCGCCAGCAGCCAAGTCGGGGGGGGCGATTTGGATACGCAGTATTTT.